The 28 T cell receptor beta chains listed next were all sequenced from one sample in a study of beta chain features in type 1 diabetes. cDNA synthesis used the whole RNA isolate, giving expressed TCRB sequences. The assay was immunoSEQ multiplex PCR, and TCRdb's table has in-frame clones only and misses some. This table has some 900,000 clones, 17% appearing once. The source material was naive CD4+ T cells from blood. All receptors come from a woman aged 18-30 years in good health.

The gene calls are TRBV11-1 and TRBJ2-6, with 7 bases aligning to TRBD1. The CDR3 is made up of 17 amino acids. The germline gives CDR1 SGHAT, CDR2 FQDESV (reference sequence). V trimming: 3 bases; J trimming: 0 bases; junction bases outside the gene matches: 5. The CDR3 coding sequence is TGTGCCAGCAGCTTTGCTCCAGGGGGCTCTGGGGCCAACGTCCTGACTTTC. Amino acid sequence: CASSFAPGGSGANVLTF.

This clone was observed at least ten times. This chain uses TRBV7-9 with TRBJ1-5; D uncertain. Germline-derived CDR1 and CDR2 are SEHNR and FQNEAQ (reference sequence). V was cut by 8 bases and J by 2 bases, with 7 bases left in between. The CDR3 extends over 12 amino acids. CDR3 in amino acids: CASCWGNQPQHF. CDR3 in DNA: TGTGCCAGCTGTTGGGGCAATCAGCCCCAGCATTTT.

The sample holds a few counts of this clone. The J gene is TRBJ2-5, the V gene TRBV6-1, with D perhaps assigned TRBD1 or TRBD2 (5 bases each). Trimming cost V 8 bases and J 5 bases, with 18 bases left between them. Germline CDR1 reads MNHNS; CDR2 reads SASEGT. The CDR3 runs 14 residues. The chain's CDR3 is CASRGSPLWETQYF. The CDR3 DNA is TGTGCCAGCCGGGGCTCTCCCCTGTGGGAGACCCAGTACTTC.

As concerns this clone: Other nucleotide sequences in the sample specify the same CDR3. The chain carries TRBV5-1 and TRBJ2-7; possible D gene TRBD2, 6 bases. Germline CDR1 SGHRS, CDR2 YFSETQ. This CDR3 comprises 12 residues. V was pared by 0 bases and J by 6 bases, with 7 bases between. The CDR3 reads CASSLDGGEQYF. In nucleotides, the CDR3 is TGCGCCAGCAGCTTGGACGGGGGCGAGCAGTACTTC.

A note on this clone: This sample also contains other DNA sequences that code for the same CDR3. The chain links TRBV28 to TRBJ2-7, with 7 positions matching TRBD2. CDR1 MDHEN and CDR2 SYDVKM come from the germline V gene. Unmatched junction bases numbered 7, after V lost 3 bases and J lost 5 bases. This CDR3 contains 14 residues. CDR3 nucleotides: TGTGCCAGCAGTTTGGGCGGGAGCTTGAACGAGCAGTACTTC. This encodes CASSLGGSLNEQYF.

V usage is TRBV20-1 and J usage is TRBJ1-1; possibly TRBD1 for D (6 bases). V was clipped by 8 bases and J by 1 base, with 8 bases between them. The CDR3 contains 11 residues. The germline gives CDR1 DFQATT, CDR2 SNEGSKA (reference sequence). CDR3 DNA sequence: TGCAGTAAGGACAGGAACACTGAAGCTTTCTTT. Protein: CSKDRNTEAFF.

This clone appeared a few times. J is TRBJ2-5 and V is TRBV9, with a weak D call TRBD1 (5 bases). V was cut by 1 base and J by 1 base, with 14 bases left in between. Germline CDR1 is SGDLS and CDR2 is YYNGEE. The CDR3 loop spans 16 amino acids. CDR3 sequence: CASSVSTRQPQETQYF. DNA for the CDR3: TGTGCCAGCAGCGTATCCACTCGACAGCCCCAAGAGACCCAGTACTTC.

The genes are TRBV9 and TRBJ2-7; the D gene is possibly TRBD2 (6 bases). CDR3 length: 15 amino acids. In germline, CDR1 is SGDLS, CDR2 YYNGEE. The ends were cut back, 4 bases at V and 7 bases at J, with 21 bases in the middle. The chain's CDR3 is CASSLQGLGAGEQYF. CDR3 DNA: TGTGCCAGCAGCCTCCAGGGATTAGGGGCGGGGGAGCAGTACTTC.

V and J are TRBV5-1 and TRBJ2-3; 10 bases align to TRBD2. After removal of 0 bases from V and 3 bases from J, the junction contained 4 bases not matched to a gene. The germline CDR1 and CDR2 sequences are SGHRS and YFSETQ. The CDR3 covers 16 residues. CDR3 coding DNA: TGCGCCAGCAGCTTGGATCCGGGACTAGCGACAGATACGCAGTATTTT. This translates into CASSLDPGLATDTQYF.

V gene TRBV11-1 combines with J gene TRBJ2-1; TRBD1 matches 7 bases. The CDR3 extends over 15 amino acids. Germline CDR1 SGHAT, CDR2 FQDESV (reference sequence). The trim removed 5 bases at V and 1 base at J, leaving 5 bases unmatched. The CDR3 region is CASSTETGSYNEQFF. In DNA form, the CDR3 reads TGTGCCAGCAGCACGGAGACAGGGTCCTACAATGAGCAGTTCTTC.

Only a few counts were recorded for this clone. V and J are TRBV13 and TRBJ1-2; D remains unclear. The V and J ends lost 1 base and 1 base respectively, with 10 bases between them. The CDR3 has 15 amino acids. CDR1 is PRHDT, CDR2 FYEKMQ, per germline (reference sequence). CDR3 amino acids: CASSLAQSLNYGYTF. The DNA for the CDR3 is TGTGCCAGCAGCTTAGCACAGAGTCTTAACTATGGCTACACCTTC.

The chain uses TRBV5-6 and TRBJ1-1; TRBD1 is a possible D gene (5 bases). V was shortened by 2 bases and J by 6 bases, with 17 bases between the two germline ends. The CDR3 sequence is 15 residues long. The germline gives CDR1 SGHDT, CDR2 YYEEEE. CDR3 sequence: CASSFLTPSTAEAFF. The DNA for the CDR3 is TGTGCCAGCAGCTTTTTGACTCCATCGACAGCTGAAGCTTTCTTT. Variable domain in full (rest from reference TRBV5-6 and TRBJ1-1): DAGVTQSPTHLIKTRGQQVTLRCSPKSGHDTVSWYQQALGQGPQFIFQYYEEEERQRGNFPDRFSGHQFPNYSSELNVNALLLGDSALYLCASSFLTPSTAEAFFGQGTRLTVV.

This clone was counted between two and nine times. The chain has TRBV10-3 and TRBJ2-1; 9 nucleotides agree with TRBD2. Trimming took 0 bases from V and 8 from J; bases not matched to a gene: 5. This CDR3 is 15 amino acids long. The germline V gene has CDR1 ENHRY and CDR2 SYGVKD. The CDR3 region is CAISESFSGSDEQFF. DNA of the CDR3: TGTGCCATCAGTGAGTCGTTTAGCGGGAGCGATGAGCAGTTCTTC.

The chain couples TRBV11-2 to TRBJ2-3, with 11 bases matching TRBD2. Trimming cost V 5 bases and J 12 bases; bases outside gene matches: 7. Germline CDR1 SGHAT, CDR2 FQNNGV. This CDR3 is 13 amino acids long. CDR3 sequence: CASSNRLAGIQYF. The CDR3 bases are TGTGCCAGCAGCAACCGACTAGCGGGAATACAGTATTTT. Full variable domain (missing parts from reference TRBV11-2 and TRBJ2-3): EAGVAQSPRYKIIEKRQSVAFWCNPISGHATLYWYQQILGQGPKLLIQFQNNGVVDDSQLPKDRFSAERLKGVDSTLKIQPAKLEDSAVYLCASSNRLAGIQYFGPGTRLTVL.

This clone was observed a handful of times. The CDR3 here is CSVGTISGETQYF. The CDR3 nucleotides are TGCAGCGTTGGGACGATATCGGGAGAGACCCAGTACTTC. The chain combines TRBV29-1 with TRBJ2-5; no firm D call. Per germline, CDR1 SQVTM and CDR2 ANQGSEA. This CDR3 has 13 residues. V was shortened by 4 bases and J by 4 bases, with 13 bases between the two germline ends.

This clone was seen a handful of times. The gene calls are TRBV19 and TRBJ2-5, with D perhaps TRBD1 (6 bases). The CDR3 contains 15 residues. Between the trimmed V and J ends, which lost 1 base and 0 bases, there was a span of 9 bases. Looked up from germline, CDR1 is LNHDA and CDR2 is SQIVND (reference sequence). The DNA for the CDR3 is TGTGCCAGTAGTATAGGAGGACAGAACCAAGAGACCCAGTACTTC. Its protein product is CASSIGGQNQETQYF.

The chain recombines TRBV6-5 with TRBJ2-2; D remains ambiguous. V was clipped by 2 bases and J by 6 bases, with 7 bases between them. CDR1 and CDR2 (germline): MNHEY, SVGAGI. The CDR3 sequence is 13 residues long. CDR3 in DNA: TGTGCCAGCAGTTACAGGGTCGCCGGGGAGCTGTTTTTT. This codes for CASSYRVAGELFF.

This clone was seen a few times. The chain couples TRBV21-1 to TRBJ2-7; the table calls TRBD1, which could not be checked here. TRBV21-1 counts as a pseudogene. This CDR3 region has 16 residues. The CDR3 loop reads CASSKDRQGNSYEQYF. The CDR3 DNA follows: TGTGCCAGCAGCAAAGACCGACAGGGGAACTCCTACGAGCAGTACTTC.

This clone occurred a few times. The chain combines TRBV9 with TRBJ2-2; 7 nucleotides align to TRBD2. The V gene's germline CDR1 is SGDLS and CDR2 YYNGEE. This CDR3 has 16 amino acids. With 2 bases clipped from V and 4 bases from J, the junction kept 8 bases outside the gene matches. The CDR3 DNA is TGTGCCAGCAGCGTCCGATCACTAGCGAGCACCGGGGAGCTGTTTTTT. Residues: CASSVRSLASTGELFF.

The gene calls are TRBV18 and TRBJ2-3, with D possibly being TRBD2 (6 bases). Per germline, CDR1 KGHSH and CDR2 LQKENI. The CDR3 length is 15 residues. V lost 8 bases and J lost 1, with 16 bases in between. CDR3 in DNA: TGTGCCAGCGCCCGGGGGAGCGGAGGCACAGATACGCAGTATTTT. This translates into CASARGSGGTDTQYF.

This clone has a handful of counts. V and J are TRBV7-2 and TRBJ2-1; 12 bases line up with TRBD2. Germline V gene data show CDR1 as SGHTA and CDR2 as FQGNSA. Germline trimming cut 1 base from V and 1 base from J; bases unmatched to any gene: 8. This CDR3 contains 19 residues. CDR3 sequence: CASSLVGTSGLYSYNEQFF. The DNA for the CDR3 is TGTGCCAGCAGCTTAGTTGGGACTAGCGGGCTATATTCCTACAATGAGCAGTTCTTC.

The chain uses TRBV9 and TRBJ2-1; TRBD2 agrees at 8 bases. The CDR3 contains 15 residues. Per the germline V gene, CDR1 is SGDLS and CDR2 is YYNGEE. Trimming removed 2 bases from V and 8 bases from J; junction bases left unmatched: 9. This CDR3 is CASSVGTRFYDEQFF. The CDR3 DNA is TGTGCCAGCAGCGTGGGGACTAGATTTTACGATGAGCAGTTCTTC.

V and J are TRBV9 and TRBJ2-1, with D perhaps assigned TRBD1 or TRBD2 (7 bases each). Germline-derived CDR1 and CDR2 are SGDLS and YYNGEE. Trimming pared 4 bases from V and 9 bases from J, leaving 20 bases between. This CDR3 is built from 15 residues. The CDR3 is CASSPTGEGQGEQFF. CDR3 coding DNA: TGTGCCAGCAGCCCAACAGGGGAGGGCCAGGGTGAGCAGTTCTTC.

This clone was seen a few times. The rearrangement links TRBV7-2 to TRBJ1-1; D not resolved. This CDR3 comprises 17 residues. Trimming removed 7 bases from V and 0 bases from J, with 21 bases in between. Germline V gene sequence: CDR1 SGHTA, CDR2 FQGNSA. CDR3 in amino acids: CASNLLWDTVVNTEAFF. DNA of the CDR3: TGTGCCAGCAACCTATTATGGGATACAGTGGTGAACACTGAAGCTTTCTTT.

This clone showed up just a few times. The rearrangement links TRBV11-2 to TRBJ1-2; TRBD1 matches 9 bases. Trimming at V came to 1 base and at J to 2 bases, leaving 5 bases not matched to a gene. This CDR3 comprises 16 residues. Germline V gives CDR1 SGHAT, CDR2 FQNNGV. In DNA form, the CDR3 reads TGTGCCAGCAGCTTAGCCAACAGGGGGCGAAACTATGGCTACACCTTC. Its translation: CASSLANRGRNYGYTF.

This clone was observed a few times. DNA for the CDR3: TGTGCCAGCAGGCCGACAGGCCATTATGGCTACACCTTC. Its protein is CASRPTGHYGYTF. The chain couples TRBV28 to TRBJ1-2, with D possibly TRBD1 on 6 matching bases. Germline assignment: CDR1 MDHEN and CDR2 SYDVKM. The CDR3 loop spans 13 amino acids. V was clipped by 6 bases and J by 5 bases, with 13 bases between them.

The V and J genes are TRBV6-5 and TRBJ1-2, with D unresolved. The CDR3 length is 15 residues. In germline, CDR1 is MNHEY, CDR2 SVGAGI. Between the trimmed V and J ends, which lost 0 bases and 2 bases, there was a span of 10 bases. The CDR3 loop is CASSYSFRSNYGYTF. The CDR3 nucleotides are TGTGCCAGCAGTTACTCGTTTCGATCCAACTATGGCTACACCTTC.

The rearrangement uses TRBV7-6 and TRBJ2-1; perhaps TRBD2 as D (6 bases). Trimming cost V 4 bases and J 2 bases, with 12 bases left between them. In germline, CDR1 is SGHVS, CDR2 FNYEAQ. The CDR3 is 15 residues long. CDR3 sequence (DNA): TGTGCCAGCAGCTCGACTAGGGATCCCTACAATGAGCAGTTCTTC. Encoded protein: CASSSTRDPYNEQFF.